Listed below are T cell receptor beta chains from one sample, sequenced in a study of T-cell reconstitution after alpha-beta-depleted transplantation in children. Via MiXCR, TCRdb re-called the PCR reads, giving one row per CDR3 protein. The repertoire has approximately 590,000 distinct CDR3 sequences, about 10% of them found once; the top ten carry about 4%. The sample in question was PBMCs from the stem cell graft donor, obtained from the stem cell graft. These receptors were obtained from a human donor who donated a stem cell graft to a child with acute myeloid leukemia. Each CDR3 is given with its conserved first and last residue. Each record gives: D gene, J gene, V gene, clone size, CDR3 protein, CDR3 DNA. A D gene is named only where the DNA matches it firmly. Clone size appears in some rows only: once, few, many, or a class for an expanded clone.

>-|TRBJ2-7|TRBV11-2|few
CASSLHPGPGFEQYF
TGTGCCAGCAGCTTACATCCGGGGCCAGGCTTTGAGCAGTACTTC
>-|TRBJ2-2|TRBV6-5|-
CASSYNGQNTGELFF
TGTGCCAGCAGTTACAATGGACAGAACACCGGGGAGCTGTTTTTT
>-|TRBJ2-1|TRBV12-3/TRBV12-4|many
CASSLRIFNEQFF
TGTGCCAGCAGTTTGCGGATTTTCAATGAGCAGTTCTTC
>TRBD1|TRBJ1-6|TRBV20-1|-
CSARAGGRGPNSPLHF
TGCAGTGCTAGAGCCGGCGGCAGGGGGCCGAATTCACCCCTCCACTTT
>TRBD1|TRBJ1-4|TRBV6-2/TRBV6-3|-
CASSYRGTGNEKLFF
TGTGCCAGCAGTTACCGCGGGACAGGGAATGAAAAACTGTTTTTT
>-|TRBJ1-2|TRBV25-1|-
CASSESYYGYTF
TGTGCCAGCAGTGAGTCTTACTATGGCTACACCTTC
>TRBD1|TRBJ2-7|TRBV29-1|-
CSVEPTGGPYEQYF
TGCAGCGTTGAACCCACAGGGGGTCCCTACGAGCAGTACTTC
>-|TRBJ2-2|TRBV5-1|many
CASRMSTKVGGELFF
TGCGCCAGCAGGATGTCGACGAAGGTCGGCGGGGAGCTGTTTTTT
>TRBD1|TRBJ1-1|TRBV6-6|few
CASSSGTGRMAFF
TGTGCCAGCAGTTCCGGGACAGGGAGGATGGCTTTCTTT
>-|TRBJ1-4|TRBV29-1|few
CSVEAGTGDEKLFF
TGCAGCGTTGAAGCCGGGACCGGGGATGAAAAACTGTTTTTT
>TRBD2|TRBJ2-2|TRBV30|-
CALLRTPSGYTGELFF
TGTGCCCTCCTAAGGACCCCTAGCGGATACACCGGGGAGCTGTTTTTT
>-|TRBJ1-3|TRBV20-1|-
CSARDSRRASGNTIYF
TGCAGTGCTAGAGATAGTAGAAGGGCCTCTGGAAACACCATATATTTT
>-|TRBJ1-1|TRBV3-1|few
CASSQVSNSGTEAFF
TGTGCCAGCAGCCAAGTATCCAACTCGGGGACTGAAGCTTTCTTT